This T cell receptor beta chain was documented in a study of blood T cells in healthy people across ages. With a J-beta primer mix and a sample-barcoded 5' primer, a second PCR ran about 7 to 12 cycles. TCRdb redid the calling of the 5' RACE reads with MiXCR, one entry per CDR3 protein. The sample has roughly 500,000 distinct CDR3 sequences, less than 25% seen once. The CDR3 covers 13 residues. Germline V CDR1 and CDR2: MNHEY, SMNVEV (reference sequence). V was cut by 5 bases and J by 1 base, with 8 bases left in between. This sample also belongs to another study, concerning T cells of mothers and their children.

V gene TRBV27 combines with J gene TRBJ1-1; D gene ambiguous. The sequenced sample was blood. The TCR sequence derives from a boy aged 10-17 years in good health. DNA of the CDR3: TGTGCCAGCAGTGATCAAGGGAACACTGAAGCTTTCTTT. Amino acids: CASSDQGNTEAFF.